The sequence of this TCR beta chain was determined in a study of T cells in Graves' hyperthyroidism and ophthalmopathy. Overall study results and limits: Blood samples included most of the expanded thyroid clonotypes exceeding 0.001.

Any patient presenting with uncontrolled infection, other autoimmune disease, pregnancy or lactation was left out. The diagnoses drew upon clinical symptoms, serum thyroxine and TRAb, thyroid ultrasound and orbital computed tomography. Regions amplified from RNA transcripts were the TCR beta CDR3 regions. HTBI primers were used for first-round RT-PCR of the TCR CDR3. TCRdb used MiXCR to reprocess the multiplex PCR reads, holding one entry per CDR3 protein. The table lists hundreds of thousands of distinct CDR3 sequences, less than 25% of them singletons. Concerning this clonotype: Its antigen is unidentified.

The sequencing sample was made of blood. This receptor was taken from a man aged 30-40 years with Graves' ophthalmopathy.

The CDR3 DNA is TGTGCCAGCAGCTTGGCGCGTACGAGTGAAAAACTGTTTTTT. Translating gives CASSLARTSEKLFF. This chain connects TRBV5-5 to TRBJ1-4, with unresolved D. This CDR3 is built from 14 residues. Germline loops: CDR1 SGHKS, CDR2 YYEKEE (reference sequence). The ends were cut back, 0 bases at V and 7 bases at J, with 10 bases in the middle.